This T cell receptor beta chain was identified during a study of beta chain features in type 1 diabetes. Central memory, naive, regulatory and stem cell-like memory CD4+ cells were sorted by CD45RO/CCR7/CD25/CD127/CD95/CD27. Expressed TCRB transcripts were sequenced, since all the RNA that had been isolated was reverse transcribed. Clones were read by immunoSEQ multiplex PCR, and TCRdb kept only the in-frame ones, dropping some. The sample shows about 270,000 clones, less than 15% of them seen only once. The CDR3 loop spans 17 amino acids. The J segment lost 5 bases and the V segment lost 3 bases, leaving 10 bases of the junction unmatched. Germline V CDR1 and CDR2: SGDLS, YYNGEE.

This TCR was recovered from a middle-aged woman in good health. V is TRBV9 and J is TRBJ2-5; TRBD2 aligns across 13 bases. The sample consisted of naive CD4+ T cells from blood. This chain's CDR3 is CASSEPKGLAGTETQYF. The CDR3 nucleotides read TGTGCCAGCAGCGAACCAAAGGGACTAGCGGGGACCGAGACCCAGTACTTC.